Shown below are 2 T cell receptor beta chains from a single sample sequenced in a study of OX40 agonist ivuxolimab in advanced cancers. Using immunoSEQ multiplex PCR, the repertoire was profiled, and TCRdb retains in-frame clones only, with some absent. The sample has tens of thousands of clones; 75% to 90% are singletons. Sequences were derived from CD4+ or CD8+ T cells sorted from blood, sampled in a trial of the OX40 agonist ivuxolimab. These receptors were obtained from an adult with an advanced solid tumor such as melanoma, head and neck, liver or kidney cancer.

CDR3 sequence (DNA): TGTGCCAGCAGCGTGGGACAGTTCAATGAGCAGTTCTTC. It encodes CASSVGQFNEQFF. The J gene is TRBJ2-1, the V gene TRBV5-6, with TRBD1 matching over 7 bases. V was clipped by 4 bases and J by 6 bases; unmatched bases: 4. The CDR3 length is 13 residues. Germline V CDR1 and CDR2: SGHDT, YYEEEE.

This clone was seen only once. The CDR3: CASSSPRSSYNEQFF. The CDR3 nucleotides are TGTGCCAGCAGCTCCCCCCGTAGTAGCTACAATGAGCAGTTCTTC. V usage is TRBV9 and J usage is TRBJ2-1; D not resolved. The V end lost 4 bases, the J end lost 3 bases, and 14 bases lay between the germline ends. The CDR3 contains 15 residues. The germline CDR1 and CDR2 sequences are SGDLS and YYNGEE.